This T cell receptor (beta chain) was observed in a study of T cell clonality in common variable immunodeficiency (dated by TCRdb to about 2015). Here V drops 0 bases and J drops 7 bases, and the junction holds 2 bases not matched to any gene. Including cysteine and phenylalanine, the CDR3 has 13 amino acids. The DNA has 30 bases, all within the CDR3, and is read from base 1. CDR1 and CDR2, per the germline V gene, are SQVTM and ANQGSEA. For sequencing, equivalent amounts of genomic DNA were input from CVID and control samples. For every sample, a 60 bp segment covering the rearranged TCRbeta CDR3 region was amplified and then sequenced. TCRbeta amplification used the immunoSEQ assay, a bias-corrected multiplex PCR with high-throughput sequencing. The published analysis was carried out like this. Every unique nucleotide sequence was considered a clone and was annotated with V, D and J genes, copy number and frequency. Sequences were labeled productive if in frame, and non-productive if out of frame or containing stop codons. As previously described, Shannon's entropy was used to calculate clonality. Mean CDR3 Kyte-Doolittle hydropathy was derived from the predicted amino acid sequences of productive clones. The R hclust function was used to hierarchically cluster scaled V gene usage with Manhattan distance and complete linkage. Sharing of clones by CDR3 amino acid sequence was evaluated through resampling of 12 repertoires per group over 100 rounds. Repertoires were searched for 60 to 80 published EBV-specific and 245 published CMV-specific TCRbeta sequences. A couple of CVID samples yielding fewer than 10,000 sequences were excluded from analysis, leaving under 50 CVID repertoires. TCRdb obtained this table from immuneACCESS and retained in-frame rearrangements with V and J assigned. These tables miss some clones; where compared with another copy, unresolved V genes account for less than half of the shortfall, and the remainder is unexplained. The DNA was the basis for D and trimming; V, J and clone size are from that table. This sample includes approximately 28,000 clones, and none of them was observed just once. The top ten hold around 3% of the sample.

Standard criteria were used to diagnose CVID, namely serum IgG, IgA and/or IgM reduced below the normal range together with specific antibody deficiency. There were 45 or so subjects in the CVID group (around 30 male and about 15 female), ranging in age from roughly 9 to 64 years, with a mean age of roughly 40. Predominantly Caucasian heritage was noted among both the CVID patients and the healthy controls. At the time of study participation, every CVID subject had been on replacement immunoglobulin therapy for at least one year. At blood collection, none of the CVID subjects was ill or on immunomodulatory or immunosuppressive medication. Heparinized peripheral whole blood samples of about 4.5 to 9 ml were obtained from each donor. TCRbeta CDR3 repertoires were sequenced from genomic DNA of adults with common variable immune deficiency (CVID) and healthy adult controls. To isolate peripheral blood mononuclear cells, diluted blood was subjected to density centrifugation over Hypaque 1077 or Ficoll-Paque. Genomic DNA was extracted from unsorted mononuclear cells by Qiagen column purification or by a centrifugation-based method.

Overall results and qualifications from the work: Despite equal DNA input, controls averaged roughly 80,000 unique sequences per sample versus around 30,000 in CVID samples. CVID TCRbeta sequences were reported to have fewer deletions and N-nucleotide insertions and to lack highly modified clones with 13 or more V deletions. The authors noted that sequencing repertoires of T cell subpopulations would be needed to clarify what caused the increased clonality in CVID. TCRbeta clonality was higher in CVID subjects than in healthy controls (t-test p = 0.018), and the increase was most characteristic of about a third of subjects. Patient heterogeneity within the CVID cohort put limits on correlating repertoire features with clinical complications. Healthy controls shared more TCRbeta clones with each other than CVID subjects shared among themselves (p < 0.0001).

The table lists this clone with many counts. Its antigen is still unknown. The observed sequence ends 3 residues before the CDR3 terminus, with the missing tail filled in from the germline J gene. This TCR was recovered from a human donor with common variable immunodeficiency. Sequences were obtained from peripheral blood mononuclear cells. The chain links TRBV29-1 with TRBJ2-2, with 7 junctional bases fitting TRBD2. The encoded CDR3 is CSVEDSGGGELFF. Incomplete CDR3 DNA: TGCAGCGTTGAAGATTCGGGGGGCGGGGAG.